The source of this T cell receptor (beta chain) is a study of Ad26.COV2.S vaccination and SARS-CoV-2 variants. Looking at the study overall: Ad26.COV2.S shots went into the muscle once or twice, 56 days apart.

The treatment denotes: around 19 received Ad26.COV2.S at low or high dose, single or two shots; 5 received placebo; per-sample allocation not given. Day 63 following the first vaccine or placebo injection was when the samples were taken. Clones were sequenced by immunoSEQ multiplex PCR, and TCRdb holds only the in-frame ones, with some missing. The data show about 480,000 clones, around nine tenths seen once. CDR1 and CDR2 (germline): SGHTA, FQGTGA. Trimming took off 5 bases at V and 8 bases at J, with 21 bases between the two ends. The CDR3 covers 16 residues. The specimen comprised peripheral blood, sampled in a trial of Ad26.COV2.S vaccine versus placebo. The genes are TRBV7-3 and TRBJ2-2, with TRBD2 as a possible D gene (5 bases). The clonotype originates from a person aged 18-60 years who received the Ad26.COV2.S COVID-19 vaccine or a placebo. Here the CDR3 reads CASSPRAGLVGGELFF. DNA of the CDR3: TGTGCCAGCAGCCCCCGGGCGGGCCTGGTCGGGGGGGAGCTGTTTTTT. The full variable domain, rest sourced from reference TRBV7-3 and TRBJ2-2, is GAGVSQTPSNKVTEKGKYVELRCDPISGHTALYWYRQSLGQGPEFLIYFQGTGAADDSGLPNDRFFAVRPEGSVSTLKIQRTERGDSAVYLCASSPRAGLVGGELFFGEGSRLTVL.